Below, 29 T cell receptor beta chains from the same sample are listed, as sequenced in a study of blood T cell repertoires in COVID-19. Generated by immunoSEQ multiplex PCR, the TCRdb table keeps only in-frame clones and is missing some. The data show some 310,000 clones, more than 75% seen once. The sequenced sample consisted of peripheral blood. Receptors were obtained from a man aged 50 to 60 with active or convalescent COVID-19.

The V gene is TRBV29-1, the J gene TRBJ2-5; the match to TRBD2 covers 10 bases. Germline values: CDR1 SQVTM, CDR2 ANQGSEA. Losses at the gene ends were 6 bases for V and 2 bases for J; bases not matched to a gene: 3. CDR3 length: 13 amino acids. CDR3 DNA: TGCAGCGTAGCGGGAGGGCCTCAAGAGACCCAGTACTTC. Protein sequence: CSVAGGPQETQYF.

The rearrangement uses TRBV3-1 (or the pseudogene TRBV3-2) and TRBJ1-1; a possible D gene is TRBD1 (5 bases). This CDR3 spans 15 amino acids. V was cut by 7 bases and J by 1 base, with 16 bases left in between. CDR1 is LGHDT and CDR2 is YNNKEL in the germline V gene (reference sequence). The CDR3 DNA is TGTGCCAGCACGATGGGGGGAGGGAGGAACACTGAAGCTTTCTTT. It specifies CASTMGGGRNTEAFF.

The CDR3 loop is CASRPGGINTEAFF. For the CDR3, the DNA is TGCGCCAGCAGGCCAGGGGGCATTAACACTGAAGCTTTCTTT. The chain carries TRBV4-3 and TRBJ1-1; 8 nucleotides align to TRBD1. Trimming at V came to 6 bases and at J to 2 bases, leaving 5 bases not matched to a gene. The germline V gene has CDR1 LGHNA and CDR2 YSLEER. The CDR3 is 14 amino acids.

CDR3 in amino acids: CASRQRTGRNTEAFF. DNA of the CDR3: TGCGCCAGCAGGCAGCGGACAGGCCGGAACACTGAAGCTTTCTTT. This sequence joins TRBV5-1 and TRBJ1-1; 7 positions match TRBD1. CDR1 is SGHRS and CDR2 is YFSETQ in the germline V gene. V gave up 5 bases and J gave up 1 base; unmatched junction bases: 8. This CDR3 is 15 amino acids long.

The chain links TRBV2 to TRBJ2-2; TRBD2 aligns across 7 bases. The J segment lost 3 bases and the V segment lost 7 bases, leaving 8 bases of the junction unmatched. The V gene's germline CDR1 is SNHLY and CDR2 FYNNEI. The CDR3 has 15 residues. As DNA, the CDR3 is TGTGCCAGCACCACTGCGGGAGTGGACACCGGGGAGCTGTTTTTT. This codes for CASTTAGVDTGELFF.

V usage is TRBV10-1 and J usage is TRBJ2-1; TRBD2 matches at 7 bases. CDR1 and CDR2 from the germline V gene are WNHNN and SYGVQD (reference sequence). The V gene end was trimmed by 3 bases and the J gene end by 9 bases; junction bases not matched to a gene: 11. The CDR3 is 15 residues long. CDR3 in amino acids: CASSDVAGAGSEQFF. The CDR3, as DNA: TGCGCCAGCAGTGATGTCGCGGGAGCCGGGAGTGAGCAGTTCTTC.

The genes are TRBV7-2 and TRBJ2-3, with D tentatively TRBD1 (5 bases). Trimming removed 3 bases from V and 3 bases from J, with 10 bases in between. The germline V gene encodes CDR1 SGHTA and CDR2 FQGNSA. The length of the CDR3 is 14 residues. The CDR3 protein is CASSFSRVTDTQYF. DNA for the CDR3: TGTGCCAGCAGCTTCTCCAGGGTGACAGATACGCAGTATTTT.

V gene TRBV9 combines with J gene TRBJ1-1, with 8 bases that match TRBD1. This CDR3 is 15 amino acids long. V was clipped by 6 bases and J by 4 bases; unmatched bases: 11. Germline CDR1 is SGDLS and CDR2 is YYNGEE. The CDR3 protein is CASTPRGRGRTEAFF. The CDR3 DNA reads as TGTGCCAGCACACCGCGCGGCAGGGGGCGCACTGAAGCTTTCTTT. Drawing the rest from reference TRBV9 and TRBJ1-1, the complete variable domain is DSGVTQTPKHLITATGQRVTLRCSPRSGDLSVYWYQQSLDQGLQFLIQYYNGEERAKGNILERFSAQQFPDLHSELNLSSLELGDSALYFCASTPRGRGRTEAFFGQGTRLTVV.

The rearrangement uses TRBV19 and TRBJ2-1; 13 bases match TRBD2. CDR3 length: 14 amino acids. Germline lookup yields CDR1 LNHDA and CDR2 SQIVND (reference sequence). Trimming at V came to 1 base and at J to 10 bases, leaving 1 base not matched to a gene. This CDR3 is CASSIGLAGGEQFF. DNA of the CDR3: TGTGCCAGTAGTATAGGACTAGCGGGGGGAGAGCAGTTCTTC.

This chain links TRBV7-2 with TRBJ1-5; a weak D match, TRBD1 (5 bases). The germline V gene encodes CDR1 SGHTA and CDR2 FQGNSA. This CDR3 comprises 15 residues. V lost 1 base, J lost 7 bases, and 14 bases lay in between. Written as DNA, the CDR3 is TGTGCCAGCAGCTTAGTAGGAGGGGAAGGACAGCCCCAGCATTTT. This encodes CASSLVGGEGQPQHF.

The gene calls are TRBV4-1 and TRBJ1-5, with 7 bases that match TRBD1. Trimming removed 3 bases from V and 3 bases from J; junction bases left unmatched: 8. Germline V CDR1 and CDR2: MGHRA, YSYEKL. The CDR3 extends over 16 amino acids. CDR3 sequence (DNA): TGCGCCAGCAGCCAGGCCCCACAGGGGACCAATCAGCCCCAGCATTTT. Translated: CASSQAPQGTNQPQHF.

This clone was seen a single time. This rearrangement joins TRBV7-6 to TRBJ2-5, with 7 bases that match TRBD2. The germline gives CDR1 SGHVS, CDR2 FNYEAQ. The CDR3 runs 16 residues. The ends lost 4 bases at V and 0 bases at J; junction bases unmatched: 8. CDR3 DNA sequence: TGTGCCAGCAGCTCGGAGGCGGGAGCATACCAAGAGACCCAGTACTTC. This gives the protein CASSSEAGAYQETQYF.

The CDR3 DNA reads TGTGCCAGTAGTATCCGGGACTTTATTTCCACTGAAGCTTTCTTT. Its translation: CASSIRDFISTEAFF. This chain connects TRBV19 to TRBJ1-1; the D gene is possibly TRBD1 (5 bases). Germline V CDR1 and CDR2: LNHDA, SQIVND (reference sequence). The CDR3 loop spans 15 amino acids. Trimming took off 3 bases at V and 4 bases at J, with 15 bases between the two ends.

The chain links TRBV19 to TRBJ2-3; 14 bases line up with TRBD2. This CDR3 is 16 amino acids long. V trimming: 4 bases; J trimming: 2 bases; junction bases outside the gene matches: 2. Germline CDR1 is LNHDA and CDR2 is SQIVND (reference sequence). In DNA, the CDR3 is TGTGCCAGTAGTACGGGACTAGCGGGAGTCACAGATACGCAGTATTTT. This codes for CASSTGLAGVTDTQYF.

This clone came up once. This chain connects TRBV28 to TRBJ2-1; D is perhaps TRBD2 (6 bases). Trimming removed 1 base at V and 3 bases at J, with 10 bases between. CDR1 is MDHEN, CDR2 SYDVKM, per germline. There are 15 residues in the CDR3. CDR3 sequence (DNA): TGTGCCAGCAGTTTATCAGCGGACTACTACAATGAGCAGTTCTTC. This codes for CASSLSADYYNEQFF.

Note on this clone: The same CDR3 arises from other DNA sequences in this sample as well. The V and J genes are TRBV18 and TRBJ1-5; D ambiguous. The CDR3 extends over 13 amino acids. CDR1 and CDR2 from the germline V gene are KGHSH and LQKENI. V lost 2 bases and J 7 bases, leaving 9 bases between the germline ends. CDR3 bases: TGTGCCAGCTCACCAGGAGCGGGACAGCCCCAGCATTTT. This codes for CASSPGAGQPQHF.

This clone was seen only once. V and J are TRBV2 and TRBJ1-5; 8 positions match TRBD1. This CDR3 is 15 amino acids long. V shed 6 bases and J 3 bases; nucleotides not matched to a gene: 7. Looked up from germline, CDR1 is SNHLY and CDR2 is FYNNEI. This chain's CDR3 is CASRVTGDPNQPQHF. The CDR3 nucleotides are TGTGCCAGCAGAGTGACAGGGGACCCCAATCAGCCCCAGCATTTT.

The chain uses TRBV5-5 and TRBJ2-5; D is possibly TRBD2 (6 bases). Germline V gene lookup returns CDR1 SGHKS and CDR2 YYEKEE (reference sequence). The CDR3 is 13 amino acids. The V and J ends lost 1 base and 4 bases respectively, with 8 bases between them. CDR3 residues: CASSLFGGETQYF. In nucleotides, the CDR3 is TGTGCCAGCAGCTTGTTCGGGGGAGAGACCCAGTACTTC.

The J gene is TRBJ1-5, the V gene TRBV6-5; the D gene is possibly TRBD1 (6 bases). The CDR3 loop spans 15 amino acids. V was cut by 0 bases and J by 1 base, with 7 bases left in between. Per the germline V gene, CDR1 is MNHEY and CDR2 is SVGAGI. CDR3 sequence reads: CASSYSRGSNQPQHF. DNA for the CDR3: TGTGCCAGCAGTTACTCTAGGGGGAGCAATCAGCCCCAGCATTTT.

This clone was found once. The rearrangement links TRBV28 to TRBJ2-1, with 8 bases that match TRBD1. V gave up 5 bases and J gave up 2 bases; unmatched junction bases: 8. Germline V gene data show CDR1 as MDHEN and CDR2 as SYDVKM. The CDR3 is 16 residues long. CDR3 amino acids: CASSIGQGLTYNEQFF. The CDR3 DNA reads TGTGCCAGCAGTATTGGACAGGGACTTACCTACAATGAGCAGTTCTTC.

The rearrangement joins TRBV28 to TRBJ2-5; the match to TRBD2 covers 9 bases. This CDR3 has 15 residues. The V segment lost 2 bases and the J segment 4 bases; nucleotides outside the gene matches: 5. Germline values: CDR1 MDHEN, CDR2 SYDVKM. DNA of the CDR3: TGTGCCAGCAGTTTAGCGGGGGGGCCCGGAGAGACCCAGTACTTC. As protein: CASSLAGGPGETQYF.

V and J are TRBV6-5 and TRBJ2-2, with D possibly matching TRBD2 (6 bases). Trimming removed 6 bases at V and 4 bases at J, with 12 bases between. CDR3 length equals 14 residues. Germline V gives CDR1 MNHEY, CDR2 SVGAGI. The DNA of the CDR3 is TGTGCCAGCAGGGGCGGGGAAGTCACCGGGGAGCTGTTTTTT. It yields the protein CASRGGEVTGELFF.

This chain links TRBV20-1 with TRBJ1-2; D not resolved. Germline V gene lookup returns CDR1 DFQATT and CDR2 SNEGSKA (reference sequence). V was shortened by 0 bases and J by 4 bases, with 3 bases between the two germline ends. The CDR3 sequence is 11 residues long. DNA for the CDR3: TGCAGTGCTAGAGATATCTATGGCTACACCTTC. Translation gives CSARDIYGYTF.

Comments on this clone: The same CDR3 is also encoded by other DNA sequences in this sample. The V gene is TRBV27, the J gene TRBJ1-6, with 7 bases fitting TRBD1. V was clipped by 6 bases and J by 9 bases; unmatched bases: 2. CDR3 size: 12 residues. Germline loops: CDR1 MNHEY, CDR2 SMNVEV (reference sequence). Written as DNA, the CDR3 is TGTGCCAGCAGGCAGGGGGGTTCACCCCTCCACTTT. Translated: CASRQGGSPLHF.

The V gene is TRBV5-1, the J gene TRBJ2-1; 7 bases fit TRBD2. J lost 7 bases, V lost 4 bases, and 8 bases had no gene match. This CDR3 is built from 14 residues. Germline V lookup: CDR1 SGHRS, CDR2 YFSETQ. The CDR3 DNA follows: TGCGCCAGCAGCGTTGGACTAGACGGAAATGAGCAGTTCTTC. This gives the protein CASSVGLDGNEQFF.

The chain carries TRBV5-4 and TRBJ2-3, with 13 bases identical to TRBD2. V lost 3 bases to trimming and J lost 2 bases; unmatched junction nucleotides: 6. The CDR3 length is 17 residues. The germline V gene has CDR1 SGHNT and CDR2 YYREEE (reference sequence). The DNA for the CDR3 is TGTGCCAGCAGCTCCGGGACTAGCGGGGCCCTCACAGATACGCAGTATTTT. As protein: CASSSGTSGALTDTQYF.

This clone was observed a few times. The chain links TRBV28 to TRBJ2-5, with D possibly matching TRBD2 (5 bases). V was cut by 2 bases and J by 1 base, with 11 bases left in between. CDR1 MDHEN and CDR2 SYDVKM come from the germline V gene. The CDR3 spans 15 residues. The CDR3 is CASSLRGVGQETQYF. As DNA, the CDR3 is TGTGCCAGCAGTTTACGGGGAGTAGGCCAAGAGACCCAGTACTTC.

The V and J genes are TRBV28 and TRBJ2-1; 11 positions match TRBD1. After removal of 7 bases from V and 8 bases from J, the junction contained 10 bases not matched to a gene. There are 15 residues in the CDR3. Germline V gene lookup returns CDR1 MDHEN and CDR2 SYDVKM. CDR3 residues: CASTPPGQGADEQFF. CDR3 nucleotides: TGTGCCAGCACCCCACCAGGACAGGGGGCGGATGAGCAGTTCTTC.

The chain couples TRBV5-1 to TRBJ1-2, with D maybe TRBD1 (6 bases). V lost 2 bases and J 8 bases, leaving 13 bases between the germline ends. From germline, CDR1 is SGHRS and CDR2 YFSETQ. The CDR3 contains 13 residues. This CDR3 is CASSFDRLGGYTF. The DNA of the CDR3 is TGCGCCAGCAGCTTCGACAGGCTTGGAGGCTACACCTTC. The full variable domain, rest sourced from reference TRBV5-1 and TRBJ1-2, is KAGVTQTPRYLIKTRGQQVTLSCSPISGHRSVSWYQQTPGQGLQFLFEYFSETQRNKGNFPGRFSGRQFSNSRSEMNVSTLELGDSALYLCASSFDRLGGYTFGSGTRLTVV.